The 22 T cell receptor beta chains reported below all come from one sample, sequenced in a study of shared clonotypes between healthy human individuals. The table came from immunoSEQ multiplex PCR; TCRdb's copy has only in-frame clones and leaves some out. The table lists 550,000 to 850,000 clones, around two thirds of them singletons. Specimen: memory CD4+ T cells sorted from blood. As for subset: CD45RA-negative fraction. These receptors all stem from a woman aged 25 to 39 in good health.

This clone was seen a few times. This rearrangement joins TRBV7-9 to TRBJ2-7, with D possibly TRBD1 on 6 matching bases. CDR3 size: 13 residues. Trimming cost V 3 bases and J 3 bases, with 9 bases left between them. CDR1 and CDR2 (germline): SEHNR, FQNEAQ (reference sequence). CDR3 residues: CASSFTGSYEQYF. CDR3 in DNA: TGTGCCAGCAGCTTCACAGGGAGCTACGAGCAGTACTTC.

The V call is TRBV2, the J call TRBJ1-2, with 9 bases identical to TRBD1. CDR3 length: 15 residues. The V and J ends lost 5 bases and 8 bases, in that order; junction bases with no gene match: 12. Looked up from germline, CDR1 is SNHLY and CDR2 is FYNNEI. The CDR3 nucleotides are TGTGCCAGCAGTTTTTATCGGACAGGGGTGGGAGGCTACACCTTC. This gives the protein CASSFYRTGVGGYTF.

The chain carries TRBV5-4 and TRBJ2-1; 12 bases match TRBD2. V dropped 2 bases and J dropped 5; count of bases not matched to a gene: 8. The CDR3 runs 17 residues. Per germline, CDR1 SGHNT and CDR2 YYREEE (reference sequence). In DNA, the CDR3 is TGTGCCAGCAGCTTACTAGCGGGAGGCGGGGTAAACAATGAGCAGTTCTTC. Its protein product is CASSLLAGGGVNNEQFF.

V usage is TRBV2 and J usage is TRBJ1-2, with 8 bases that match TRBD1. V shed 8 bases and J 5 bases; nucleotides not matched to a gene: 7. Looked up from germline, CDR1 is SNHLY and CDR2 is FYNNEI. This CDR3 has 13 residues. CDR3 in amino acids: CASQQGVKYGYTF. In DNA, the CDR3 is TGTGCCAGCCAACAGGGGGTTAAGTATGGCTACACCTTC.

CDR3 residues: CASRGYTNTGELFF. The CDR3 DNA reads as TGTGCCAGCAGGGGATATACGAACACCGGGGAGCTGTTTTTT. This chain joins TRBV6-1 and TRBJ2-2; D ambiguous. The V gene's germline CDR1 is MNHNS and CDR2 SASEGT. This CDR3 contains 14 residues. V dropped 6 bases and J dropped 0 bases, with 8 bases sitting between them.

This CDR3 is CASRGGVTNTGELFF. The CDR3 DNA follows: TGCGCCAGCAGGGGAGGGGTTACGAACACCGGGGAGCTGTTTTTT. This chain connects TRBV5-1 to TRBJ2-2; 7 nucleotides line up with TRBD2. The CDR3 totals 15 residues. Trimming removed 5 bases from V and 0 bases from J; junction bases left unmatched: 4. Per germline, CDR1 SGHRS and CDR2 YFSETQ.

The chain uses TRBV7-8 and TRBJ1-4; TRBD1 agrees at 7 bases. The CDR3 length is 15 residues. Looked up from germline, CDR1 is SGHVS and CDR2 is FQNEAQ. Trimming cost V 3 bases and J 6 bases; bases outside gene matches: 7. CDR3 sequence (DNA): TGTGCCAGCAGCTTTCAAGGGGGCGACTATGAAAAACTGTTTTTT. Residues: CASSFQGGDYEKLFF. Drawing the rest from reference TRBV7-8 and TRBJ1-4, the complete variable domain is GAGVSQSPRYKVAKRGQDVALRCDPISGHVSLFWYQQALGQGPEFLTYFQNEAQLDKSGLPSDRFFAERPEGSVSTLKIQRTQQEDSAVYLCASSFQGGDYEKLFFGSGTQLSVL.

The chain carries TRBV6-1 and TRBJ1-4, with a weak D call TRBD1 (6 bases). This CDR3 contains 15 residues. CDR1 and CDR2 (germline): MNHNS, SASEGT. The V gene lost 4 bases and the J gene lost 0 bases, with 9 bases spanning the gap. The CDR3 DNA sequence: TGTGCCAGCAGTGGAGGGGGGGCAACTAATGAAAAACTGTTTTTT. Encoded protein: CASSGGGATNEKLFF.

The chain's CDR3 is CASSLAHGSVTEQFF. CDR3 nucleotide sequence: TGTGCCAGCAGCTTAGCCCACGGGAGTGTGACTGAGCAGTTCTTC. The V and J genes are TRBV7-6 and TRBJ2-1, with D possibly being TRBD2 (6 bases). The V gene's germline CDR1 is SGHVS and CDR2 FNYEAQ. This CDR3 is built from 15 residues. The germline V and J ends were trimmed by 0 bases and 9 bases, with 15 bases remaining between them.

Notes on this clone: Other DNA sequences in this sample translate to the same CDR3. V is TRBV29-1 and J is TRBJ2-7; TRBD2 is a possible D gene (7 bases). The V end lost 5 bases, the J end lost 7 bases, and 18 bases lay between the germline ends. Germline V gives CDR1 SQVTM, CDR2 ANQGSEA. The CDR3 loop spans 13 amino acids. The CDR3 spells CSVRYREGREQYF. The CDR3 DNA reads TGCAGCGTTAGGTACAGGGAGGGGCGGGAGCAGTACTTC.

The chain couples TRBV30 to TRBJ2-1, with unresolved D. The CDR3 extends over 14 amino acids. Germline V gives CDR1 GTSNPN, CDR2 SVGIG (reference sequence). Trimming shortened V by 0 bases and J by 7 bases, and 13 bases separated the two germline ends. In nucleotides, the CDR3 is TGTGCCTGGAGTGTACGATGGTCGCGTAATGAGCAGTTCTTC. As protein: CAWSVRWSRNEQFF.

This clone was seen more than once but under ten times. This chain connects TRBV9 to TRBJ1-3; D is possibly TRBD1 (5 bases). Germline lookup yields CDR1 SGDLS and CDR2 YYNGEE. Deletions cut 0 bases from V and 0 bases from J, with 10 bases between. The CDR3 is 16 amino acids. The CDR3: CASSVARGISGNTIYF. The DNA of the CDR3 is TGTGCCAGCAGCGTAGCCCGGGGGATCTCTGGAAACACCATATATTTT.

The rearrangement links TRBV5-1 to TRBJ2-1; D gene uncertain. Germline V lookup: CDR1 SGHRS, CDR2 YFSETQ. The CDR3 spans 13 residues. V was pared by 3 bases and J by 5 bases, with 9 bases between. The CDR3 reads CASSSGPNNEQFF. The CDR3 DNA reads TGCGCCAGCAGCTCTGGACCAAACAATGAGCAGTTCTTC.

The chain employs TRBV28 and TRBJ2-7, with D perhaps TRBD2 (6 bases). V dropped 2 bases and J dropped 2 bases, with 13 bases sitting between them. The CDR3 has 15 amino acids. Germline V gives CDR1 MDHEN, CDR2 SYDVKM. The CDR3 loop reads CASSLRGRGAYEQYF. CDR3 in DNA: TGTGCCAGCAGTTTACGAGGGCGCGGGGCCTACGAGCAGTACTTC.

The chain joins TRBV7-9 to TRBJ1-4; the D gene is possibly TRBD1 (5 bases). V lost 3 bases and J lost 8, with 13 bases in between. The length of the CDR3 is 14 residues. CDR1 and CDR2 (germline): SEHNR, FQNEAQ (reference sequence). Here the CDR3 DNA reads TGTGCCAGCAGCTTGGGAGGGGCGATAGAAAAACTGTTTTTT. Protein sequence: CASSLGGAIEKLFF.

In its sample, this clone was seen a few times. The genes are TRBV19 and TRBJ2-6; maybe TRBD1 (6 bases). The V end was cut by 4 bases, the J end by 4 bases, with 11 bases between. This CDR3 region has 15 residues. The germline V gene encodes CDR1 LNHDA and CDR2 SQIVND (reference sequence). CDR3 nucleotides: TGTGCCAGTAGTAGCTCAGGGGCGGGGGCCAACGTCCTGACTTTC. Its protein is CASSSSGAGANVLTF. The variable domain in full, completed from reference TRBV19 and TRBJ2-6, reads DGGITQSPKYLFRKEGQNVTLSCEQNLNHDAMYWYRQDPGQGLRLIYYSQIVNDFQKGDIAEGYSVSREKKESFPLTVTSAQKNPTAFYLCASSSSGAGANVLTFGAGSRLTVL.

The chain combines TRBV5-4 with TRBJ2-1, with a tentative D call TRBD2 (7 bases). Germline V gives CDR1 SGHNT, CDR2 YYREEE (reference sequence). This CDR3 has 16 amino acids. V was trimmed by 0 bases and J by 8 bases, leaving 18 bases between them. In nucleotides, the CDR3 is TGTGCCAGCAGCTTGGCGAGGCTCGGGGGGCGCGATGAGCAGTTCTTC. Translated: CASSLARLGGRDEQFF. Full variable domain (remainder filled in from reference TRBV5-4 and TRBJ2-1): ETGVTQSPTHLIKTRGQQVTLRCSSQSGHNTVSWYQQALGQGPQFIFQYYREEENGRGNFPPRFSGLQFPNYSSELNVNALELDDSALYLCASSLARLGGRDEQFFGPGTRLTVL.

This chain links TRBV5-4 with TRBJ2-3; D uncertain. The CDR3 loop spans 14 amino acids. Germline V lookup: CDR1 SGHNT, CDR2 YYREEE (reference sequence). Between the trimmed V and J ends, which lost 4 bases and 0 bases, there was a span of 9 bases. CDR3 bases: TGTGCCAGCAGCCCAGAGTATAGCACAGATACGCAGTATTTT. This gives the protein CASSPEYSTDTQYF.

There are a few counts of this clone. V is TRBV5-3 and J is TRBJ1-5, with a tentative D call TRBD1 (6 bases). TRBV5-3 is labeled an ORF, and its function is uncertain. Trimming stripped 4 bases from V and 6 bases from J, with 17 bases between. The CDR3 is 15 residues long. The CDR3, as DNA: TGTGCCAGAAGCACCAAGGGGGTTCAAGGTCAGCCCCAGCATTTT. Amino acid sequence: CARSTKGVQGQPQHF.

V usage is TRBV19 and J usage is TRBJ2-5; unclear D gene. V lost 2 bases and J lost 5, with 21 bases in between. The CDR3 covers 17 residues. Germline lookup yields CDR1 LNHDA and CDR2 SQIVND (reference sequence). CDR3 region: CASSISSQAAGRETQYF. In nucleotides, the CDR3 is TGTGCCAGTAGTATATCTTCTCAGGCGGCAGGAAGGGAGACCCAGTACTTC.

The chain carries TRBV11-2 and TRBJ2-5; tentatively, D is TRBD1 or TRBD2 (6 bases each). Germline CDR1 reads SGHAT; CDR2 reads FQNNGV. Trimming took off 4 bases at V and 2 bases at J, with 11 bases between the two ends. This CDR3 spans 14 amino acids. The CDR3: CASSSQGGQETQYF. CDR3 DNA: TGTGCCAGCAGCTCACAGGGAGGACAAGAGACCCAGTACTTC. The variable domain in full, completed from reference TRBV11-2 and TRBJ2-5, reads EAGVAQSPRYKIIEKRQSVAFWCNPISGHATLYWYQQILGQGPKLLIQFQNNGVVDDSQLPKDRFSAERLKGVDSTLKIQPAKLEDSAVYLCASSSQGGQETQYFGPGTRLLVL.

The chain uses TRBV2 and TRBJ2-7; the D call may be TRBD1 or TRBD2 (5 bases each). With 6 bases removed from V and 6 bases from J, the gap between germline ends came to 21 bases. The CDR3 is 15 residues long. Germline CDR1 is SNHLY and CDR2 is FYNNEI. CDR3 DNA sequence: TGTGCCAGCAGACAGGAGGTGGCTCGGATTGGCGAGCAGTACTTC. Its translation: CASRQEVARIGEQYF.